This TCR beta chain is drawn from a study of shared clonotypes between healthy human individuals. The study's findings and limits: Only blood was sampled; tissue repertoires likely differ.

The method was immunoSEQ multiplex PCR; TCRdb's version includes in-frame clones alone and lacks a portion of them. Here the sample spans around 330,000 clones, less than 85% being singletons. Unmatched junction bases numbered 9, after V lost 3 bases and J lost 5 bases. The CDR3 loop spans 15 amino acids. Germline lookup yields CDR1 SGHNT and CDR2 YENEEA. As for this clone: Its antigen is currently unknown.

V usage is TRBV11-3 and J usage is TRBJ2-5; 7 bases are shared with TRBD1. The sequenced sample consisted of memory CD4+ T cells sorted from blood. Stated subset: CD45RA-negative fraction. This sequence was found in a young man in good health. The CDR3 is CASSLTRGSVETQYF. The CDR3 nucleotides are TGTGCCAGCAGCTTGACCAGGGGGTCGGTGGAGACCCAGTACTTC.